These 20 T cell receptor beta chains were all obtained from the same sample, sequenced in a study of cytomegalovirus exposure and HLA in healthy donors. 60 Vbeta and 13 Jbeta primers were used in PCR. Profiled with immunoSEQ multiplex PCR; TCRdb holds only in-frame clones, not every one. Found here are 95,000 to 150,000 clones, about 8.6% of them singletons; the top ten hold around 5.8%. Sequenced material: PBMCs. All receptors derive from a woman aged 40 to 55 in good health and CMV-seropositive.

This clone was counted only a few times. This chain connects TRBV7-6 to TRBJ1-2; TRBD1 agrees at 8 bases. This CDR3 has 13 amino acids. Looked up from germline, CDR1 is SGHVS and CDR2 is FNYEAQ. V was pared by 2 bases and J by 7 bases, with 3 bases of the junction left unmatched. The CDR3 loop reads CASSLQGAIGYTF. DNA of the CDR3: TGTGCCAGCAGCTTACAGGGGGCGATTGGCTACACCTTC.

The genes are TRBV2 and TRBJ1-3; TRBD1 matches 7 bases. This CDR3 contains 15 residues. Germline V gives CDR1 SNHLY, CDR2 FYNNEI. V trimming: 7 bases; J trimming: 1 base; junction bases outside the gene matches: 7. CDR3 bases: TGTGCCAGCACCACGGGACAGATGTCTGGAAACACCATATATTTT. As protein: CASTTGQMSGNTIYF.

The chain recombines TRBV5-4 with TRBJ1-1; 7 nucleotides align to TRBD1. The CDR3 spans 16 residues. Losses at the gene ends were 5 bases for V and 8 bases for J; bases not matched to a gene: 18. The germline V gene has CDR1 SGHNT and CDR2 YYREEE (reference sequence). CDR3 nucleotide sequence: TGTGCCAGCAGTTTAGAGAGTGGGACAGCAAGGATAGAAGCTTTCTTT. Amino acid sequence: CASSLESGTARIEAFF. Together with reference TRBV5-4 and TRBJ1-1, the CDR3 gives the full variable domain: ETGVTQSPTHLIKTRGQQVTLRCSSQSGHNTVSWYQQALGQGPQFIFQYYREEENGRGNFPPRFSGLQFPNYSSELNVNALELDDSALYLCASSLESGTARIEAFFGQGTRLTVV.

This clone was counted between two and nine times. The chain recombines TRBV29-1 with TRBJ2-1; no clear D. Trimming removed 7 bases at V and 2 bases at J, with 12 bases between. This CDR3 spans 13 amino acids. Germline lookup yields CDR1 SQVTM and CDR2 ANQGSEA. Written as DNA, the CDR3 is TGCAGCGCCCGGCTACAGCCCTACAATGAGCAGTTCTTC. Its protein product is CSARLQPYNEQFF.

The chain recombines TRBV5-5 with TRBJ1-2; 9 nucleotides match TRBD1. CDR3 size: 14 residues. Germline assignment: CDR1 SGHKS and CDR2 YYEKEE (reference sequence). The V gene end was trimmed by 4 bases and the J gene end by 8 bases; junction bases not matched to a gene: 9. The CDR3 reads CASSPRTGARGYTF. The DNA of the CDR3 is TGTGCCAGCAGCCCAAGGACAGGGGCGCGAGGCTACACCTTC.

This chain joins TRBV7-9 and TRBJ2-3; 7 bases align to TRBD1. V lost 3 bases and J lost 5; bases outside the gene matches: 5. Germline V gene sequence: CDR1 SEHNR, CDR2 FQNEAQ (reference sequence). This CDR3 is built from 14 residues. The CDR3 here is CASSFNRGQDTQYF. Here the CDR3 DNA reads TGTGCCAGCAGCTTCAATAGGGGGCAAGATACGCAGTATTTT.

V and J are TRBV29-1 and TRBJ2-7; D is possibly TRBD1 (6 bases). CDR1 is SQVTM, CDR2 ANQGSEA, per germline. The germline V and J ends were trimmed by 3 bases and 6 bases, with 9 bases remaining between them. The CDR3 loop spans 11 amino acids. CDR3 sequence (DNA): TGCAGCGTTGATGGACAGCCCGAGCAGTACTTC. Translating gives CSVDGQPEQYF.

This clone has only a few counts. V and J are TRBV30 and TRBJ2-7; 9 positions agree with TRBD1. V lost 4 bases and J lost 5; bases outside the gene matches: 6. Germline CDR1 and CDR2: GTSNPN and SVGIG (reference sequence). The CDR3 has 13 amino acids. This CDR3 is CAWIGTGIHEQYF. The CDR3 DNA follows: TGTGCCTGGATAGGGACAGGGATCCACGAGCAGTACTTC.

The rearrangement joins TRBV5-1 to TRBJ2-2; D is uncertain. V gave up 2 bases and J gave up 5 bases, with 13 bases separating them. There are 15 residues in the CDR3. Germline V gene data show CDR1 as SGHRS and CDR2 as YFSETQ. The CDR3 reads CASSFGSRETGELFF. The CDR3 DNA follows: TGCGCCAGCAGCTTCGGTAGCCGTGAAACCGGGGAGCTGTTTTTT.

This clone turned up a few times. J is TRBJ2-5 and V is TRBV2; 9 bases fit TRBD1. V dropped 4 bases and J dropped 4; count of bases not matched to a gene: 4. The germline gives CDR1 SNHLY, CDR2 FYNNEI. This CDR3 is 14 amino acids long. The CDR3 is CASSGQGGGETQYF. In DNA, the CDR3 is TGTGCCAGCAGTGGACAGGGGGGGGGAGAGACCCAGTACTTC.

The chain has TRBV5-1 and TRBJ2-1, with 12 positions matching TRBD2. CDR3 length: 16 amino acids. Germline loops: CDR1 SGHRS, CDR2 YFSETQ. Losses at the gene ends were 2 bases for V and 7 bases for J; bases not matched to a gene: 7. Here the CDR3 DNA reads TGCGCCAGCAGCTTCCTACTAGCGGGGGGACTAAATGAGCAGTTCTTC. Its translation is CASSFLLAGGLNEQFF.

This clone was seen more than once but under ten times. V and J are TRBV27 and TRBJ1-1; unclear D gene. Germline CDR1 and CDR2: MNHEY and SMNVEV (reference sequence). Trimming left V 7 bases short and J 2 bases short, with 20 bases between. The CDR3 spans 16 residues. CDR3 sequence: CASTLNAVWRNTEAFF. The CDR3 DNA follows: TGTGCCAGCACCCTGAACGCGGTTTGGAGAAACACTGAAGCTTTCTTT.

There are a few counts of this clone. V usage is TRBV18 and J usage is TRBJ2-5; 9 bases align to TRBD2. Germline-derived CDR1 and CDR2 are KGHSH and LQKENI. This CDR3 spans 16 amino acids. The junction had 4 bases not matched to a gene; V was cut back by 1 base and J by 1 base. The CDR3 loop is CASSPLIAGAQETQYF. The CDR3 nucleotides are TGTGCCAGCTCACCACTGATAGCGGGGGCCCAAGAGACCCAGTACTTC.

This clone came up a few times. V and J are TRBV19 and TRBJ1-5; perhaps TRBD1 as D (6 bases). The CDR3 has 14 residues. V was shortened by 11 bases and J by 4 bases, with 18 bases between the two germline ends. The germline CDR1 and CDR2 sequences are LNHDA and SQIVND (reference sequence). For the CDR3, the DNA is TGTGCCTCTAGAAACCAGGGGAGAAATCAGCCCCAGCATTTT. Translating it yields CASRNQGRNQPQHF.

The rearrangement uses TRBV15 and TRBJ2-1, with D unresolved. This CDR3 comprises 14 residues. V lost 1 base and J lost 3, with 7 bases in between. Germline CDR1 reads LNHNV; CDR2 reads YYDKDF (reference sequence). CDR3 protein: CATSRVGNYNEQFF. Written as DNA, the CDR3 is TGTGCCACCAGCAGAGTCGGTAACTACAATGAGCAGTTCTTC.

V usage is TRBV9 and J usage is TRBJ2-7; D possibly corresponds to TRBD2 (5 bases). Germline V lookup: CDR1 SGDLS, CDR2 YYNGEE. CDR3 length: 13 amino acids. V gave up 0 bases and J gave up 5 bases, with 9 bases separating them. The CDR3 loop is CASSVAGSNEQYF. In DNA, the CDR3 is TGTGCCAGCAGCGTAGCTGGGAGCAACGAGCAGTACTTC.

In this sample, this clone turned up a few times. This sequence joins TRBV6-5 and TRBJ1-1; D possibly corresponds to TRBD1 (5 bases). The CDR3 consists of 15 residues. Germline-derived CDR1 and CDR2 are MNHEY and SVGAGI. Trimming took off 4 bases at V and 0 bases at J, with 12 bases between the two ends. The CDR3 reads CASSWGGPLNTEAFF. The DNA of the CDR3 is TGTGCCAGCAGTTGGGGGGGACCCCTGAACACTGAAGCTTTCTTT.

The V call is TRBV5-1, the J call TRBJ2-3; D remains ambiguous. V gave up 1 base and J gave up 4 bases, with 10 bases separating them. Germline assignment: CDR1 SGHRS and CDR2 YFSETQ. The CDR3 sequence is 14 residues long. CDR3 in amino acids: CASSLYGPPDTQYF. The CDR3 DNA is TGCGCCAGCAGCTTGTATGGCCCTCCAGATACGCAGTATTTT.

The chain is built from TRBV5-4 and TRBJ1-2; perhaps TRBD1 as D (6 bases). CDR1 and CDR2 from the germline V gene are SGHNT and YYREEE (reference sequence). The CDR3 totals 15 residues. Trimming took off 4 bases at V and 7 bases at J, with 20 bases between the two ends. For the CDR3, the DNA is TGTGCCAGCAGCCGAAAACAGGGTGAGGTTGGTGGCTACACCTTC. This sequence encodes CASSRKQGEVGGYTF.

A few counts support this clone. The chain carries TRBV7-6 and TRBJ2-1, with TRBD2 identical over 9 bases. The CDR3 is 14 amino acids. The trim removed 6 bases at V and 12 bases at J, leaving 12 bases unmatched. The germline V gene encodes CDR1 SGHVS and CDR2 FNYEAQ. The CDR3 nucleotides are TGTGCCAGCAGTTCGAGCGGGGGGCCCATGGGGCAGTTCTTC. Protein: CASSSSGGPMGQFF.